Shown below are 26 T cell receptor beta chains from a single sample sequenced in a study of shared clonotypes between healthy human individuals (dated by TCRdb to 2018 to 2021). Libraries were constructed by the immunoSEQ multiplex PCR assay. TCRdb's version of the immuneACCESS table is confined to in-frame rearrangements and falls short of the full clone set. An unresolved V gene accounts for under half of the shortfall where checked; the remainder is of unknown origin. For this sample there are about 1.9 million clones; 85% to 95% appear just once. Of the sample, around 1.7% falls within the top ten clones. For the CD8 naive samples, CD45RO-negative cells were positively selected for CCR7, yielding a CD45RA+CCR7+ population from which TemRA cells were excluded. Sequencing was done on a sample of naive CD8+ T cells from PBMCs. The sample's cell subset or site label is to be understood as: CD45RA+CCR7+. These receptor sequences come from a man aged 18 to 30 in good health. Some clones in this sample may be carry-over from other donors' samples.

V and J are TRBV14 and TRBJ2-1; 10 bases line up with TRBD2. CDR1 and CDR2 from the germline V gene are SGHDN and FVKESK. Trimming removed 4 bases from V and 7 bases from J; junction bases left unmatched: 16. The CDR3 spans 18 residues. Here the CDR3 reads CASSLEGALAGVGNEQFF. DNA of the CDR3: TGTGCCAGCAGCCTCGAAGGGGCGCTAGCGGGAGTTGGGAATGAGCAGTTCTTC. Variable domain in full (rest from reference TRBV14 and TRBJ2-1): EAGVTQFPSHSVIEKGQTVTLRCDPISGHDNLYWYRRVMGKEIKFLLHFVKESKQDESGMPNNRFLAERTGGTYSTLKVQPAELEDSGVYFCASSLEGALAGVGNEQFFGPGTRLTVL.

This clone was detected only once. The same CDR3 can be traced to other DNA sequences in this sample. The chain combines TRBV27 with TRBJ2-7; D possibly corresponds to TRBD1 (6 bases). There are 14 residues in the CDR3. Trimming took 0 bases from V and 4 from J, leaving 10 bases between them. Germline CDR1 MNHEY, CDR2 SMNVEV (reference sequence). CDR3 sequence: CASSLSQGFYEQYF. CDR3 nucleotides: TGTGCCAGCAGTTTATCACAGGGCTTTTACGAGCAGTACTTC.

This chain links TRBV6-5 with TRBJ2-3, with D possibly matching TRBD1 (5 bases). The V gene's germline CDR1 is MNHEY and CDR2 SVGAGI. Trimming took 8 bases from V and 2 from J, leaving 11 bases between them. This CDR3 has 13 residues. CDR3 in DNA: TGTGCCAGCCGCAGGGAATACACAGATACGCAGTATTTT. It codes for CASRREYTDTQYF.

The chain links TRBV27 to TRBJ2-7; D is unresolved. V was clipped by 4 bases and J by 1 base, with 20 bases between them. The CDR3 has 17 amino acids. Germline loops: CDR1 MNHEY, CDR2 SMNVEV (reference sequence). The CDR3 sequence: CASSSLEGSDPSYEQYF. The DNA of the CDR3 is TGTGCCAGCAGTTCTCTTGAAGGCAGCGACCCTTCCTACGAGCAGTACTTC.

This rearrangement joins TRBV6-5 to TRBJ2-7; D is perhaps TRBD1 (5 bases). Germline-derived CDR1 and CDR2 are MNHEY and SVGAGI. This CDR3 region has 14 residues. Deletions cut 2 bases from V and 2 bases from J, with 10 bases between. DNA for the CDR3: TGTGCCAGCAGTTACGCAGGGATGACCTACGAGCAGTACTTC. This encodes CASSYAGMTYEQYF.

The chain joins TRBV29-1 to TRBJ1-4; TRBD1 matches at 9 bases. With 7 bases clipped from V and 5 bases from J, the junction kept 8 bases outside the gene matches. Per germline, CDR1 SQVTM and CDR2 ANQGSEA. This CDR3 spans 14 amino acids. CDR3 sequence: CSATPGTGNEKLFF. CDR3 DNA: TGCAGCGCCACCCCCGGGACAGGGAATGAAAAACTGTTTTTT.

V gene TRBV4-3 combines with J gene TRBJ2-1; TRBD1 might be the D (5 bases). Germline lookup yields CDR1 LGHNA and CDR2 YSLEER. The V end was cut by 0 bases, the J end by 3 bases, with 15 bases between. The length of the CDR3 is 17 residues. CDR3 loop: CASSQDIEAGIYNEQFF. CDR3 bases: TGCGCCAGCAGCCAAGACATTGAGGCAGGGATCTACAATGAGCAGTTCTTC.

Here the CDR3 reads CASSPGSEGRGNTIYF. CDR3 nucleotide sequence: TGTGCCAGCAGCCCGGGTTCTGAGGGGAGGGGAAACACCATATATTTT. The J gene is TRBJ1-3, the V gene TRBV7-9; tentatively, D is TRBD1 (5 bases). This CDR3 comprises 16 residues. V lost 5 bases and J lost 4, with 18 bases in between. Germline CDR1 and CDR2: SEHNR and FQNEAQ (reference sequence).

CDR3 DNA sequence: TGTGCCAGCAGTTCGGAGGGAGGGACTTACGAGCAGTACTTC. It encodes CASSSEGGTYEQYF. V is TRBV27 and J is TRBJ2-7; 7 bases agree with TRBD2. Germline loops: CDR1 MNHEY, CDR2 SMNVEV (reference sequence). The CDR3 is 14 residues long. The junction had 7 bases not matched to a gene; V was cut back by 4 bases and J by 4 bases.

The chain carries TRBV7-8 and TRBJ2-7; 16 bases line up with TRBD2. V dropped 5 bases and J dropped 2; count of bases not matched to a gene: 12. The CDR3 spans 19 residues. From germline, CDR1 is SGHVS and CDR2 FQNEAQ. CDR3: CASSGEGAGTSGRAYEQYF. The CDR3 nucleotides are TGTGCCAGCAGCGGCGAAGGTGCGGGGACTAGCGGGAGGGCCTACGAGCAGTACTTC.

There are a few counts of this clone. Other nucleotide sequences from this sample produce the same CDR3. The chain uses TRBV7-9 and TRBJ2-7; D gene uncertain. Germline CDR1 reads SEHNR; CDR2 reads FQNEAQ (reference sequence). This CDR3 is built from 11 residues. V lost 3 bases and J lost 3, with 3 bases in between. The CDR3 DNA follows: TGTGCCAGCAGCTTTGACTACGAGCAGTACTTC. Translation gives CASSFDYEQYF.

The genes are TRBV4-3 and TRBJ1-3; TRBD1 aligns across 8 bases. This CDR3 has 15 residues. J gave up 3 bases and V 3 bases, and 4 bases lay outside the gene matches. Germline V gene sequence: CDR1 LGHNA, CDR2 YSLEER. CDR3 residues: CASSHGQGVGNTIYF. The CDR3 nucleotides read TGCGCCAGCAGCCACGGACAGGGAGTTGGAAACACCATATATTTT.

V and J are TRBV5-4 and TRBJ2-6, with 7 bases fitting TRBD1. The CDR3 extends over 16 amino acids. V was clipped by 4 bases and J by 0 bases; unmatched bases: 4. Germline CDR1 is SGHNT and CDR2 is YYREEE (reference sequence). In DNA form, the CDR3 reads TGTGCCAGCAGCCAGGACAGGCACTCTGGGGCCAACGTCCTGACTTTC. Protein product: CASSQDRHSGANVLTF.

This chain connects TRBV5-1 to TRBJ2-1, with 10 nucleotides matching TRBD1. Germline loops: CDR1 SGHRS, CDR2 YFSETQ. V lost 7 bases to trimming and J lost 3 bases; unmatched junction nucleotides: 19. This CDR3 spans 19 amino acids. Written as DNA, the CDR3 is TGCGCCAGCTCGGGCCGGACAGGGGGTCGGGGCCCAAACTACAATGAGCAGTTCTTC. This translates into CASSGRTGGRGPNYNEQFF.

CDR3: CASSQETRSSEQFF. The CDR3 region has the DNA TGCGCCAGCAGCCAAGAGACTAGGAGTTCTGAGCAGTTCTTC. V usage is TRBV4-3 and J usage is TRBJ2-1, with D possibly TRBD2 on 6 matching bases. V lost 0 bases and J 9 bases, leaving 12 bases between the germline ends. Germline lookup yields CDR1 LGHNA and CDR2 YSLEER. This CDR3 is 14 amino acids long.

This sequence joins TRBV13 and TRBJ2-1, with a possible D match to TRBD2 (5 bases). CDR1 and CDR2 from the germline V gene are PRHDT and FYEKMQ (reference sequence). The CDR3 consists of 15 residues. V lost 1 base and J 7 bases, leaving 14 bases between the germline ends. DNA of the CDR3: TGTGCCAGCAGCTTAGTAGGAGAGGGCCTGAATGAGCAGTTCTTC. Residues: CASSLVGEGLNEQFF.

The chain uses TRBV7-3 and TRBJ2-6, with no clear D. CDR3 size: 17 residues. The V and J ends lost 5 bases and 0 bases respectively, with 14 bases between them. Looked up from germline, CDR1 is SGHTA and CDR2 is FQGTGA. The CDR3 region has the DNA TGTGCCAGCAGCGGTTCCGGACGGACCTCTGGGGCCAACGTCCTGACTTTC. The encoded protein is CASSGSGRTSGANVLTF.

The rearrangement links TRBV29-1 to TRBJ1-2, with unresolved D. The CDR3 extends over 16 amino acids. Per germline, CDR1 SQVTM and CDR2 ANQGSEA. V lost 1 base and J lost 2, with 17 bases in between. The CDR3 reads CSVEVVWLQQNYGYTF. In DNA, the CDR3 is TGCAGCGTTGAAGTAGTTTGGCTACAACAAAACTATGGCTACACCTTC.

V usage is TRBV7-2 and J usage is TRBJ2-7; 16 bases are a match to TRBD2. CDR1 and CDR2 from the germline V gene are SGHTA and FQGNSA. Unmatched junction bases numbered 7, after V lost 5 bases and J lost 6 bases. The CDR3 contains 16 residues. The CDR3 coding sequence is TGTGCCAGCAGCCCGGGACTAGCGGGAGGGCCAATCGAGCAGTACTTC. Translated, it gives CASSPGLAGGPIEQYF.

The gene calls are TRBV27 and TRBJ1-2, with D possibly being TRBD1 (6 bases). There are 16 residues in the CDR3. Deletions cut 6 bases from V and 5 bases from J, with 22 bases between. Germline CDR1 reads MNHEY; CDR2 reads SMNVEV (reference sequence). CDR3 nucleotide sequence: TGTGCCAGCAGCCCCCTAGGACAGCAATGGGTTTATGGCTACACCTTC. Its translation is CASSPLGQQWVYGYTF.

J is TRBJ2-2 and V is TRBV2; 7 bases fit TRBD1. V dropped 6 bases and J dropped 4; count of bases not matched to a gene: 2. The CDR3 has 13 residues. Germline-derived CDR1 and CDR2 are SNHLY and FYNNEI. Written as DNA, the CDR3 is TGTGCCAGCAGCAACAGGGGCACCGGGGAGCTGTTTTTT. It specifies CASSNRGTGELFF. Full variable domain (missing parts from reference TRBV2 and TRBJ2-2): EPEVTQTPSHQVTQMGQEVILRCVPISNHLYFYWYRQILGQKVEFLVSFYNNEISEKSEIFDDQFSVERPDGSNFTLKIRSTKLEDSAMYFCASSNRGTGELFFGEGSRLTVL.

This sequence joins TRBV9 and TRBJ1-5, with 9 bases aligning to TRBD1. Trimming cost V 5 bases and J 9 bases; bases outside gene matches: 9. The CDR3 runs to 14 residues. Germline assignment: CDR1 SGDLS and CDR2 YYNGEE. CDR3: CASSGGTGITPQHF. For the CDR3, the DNA is TGTGCCAGCAGTGGTGGGACAGGGATAACGCCCCAGCATTTT.

This clone has only one observation. The J gene is TRBJ2-5, the V gene TRBV7-9; TRBD1 matches 7 bases. The trim removed 5 bases at V and 4 bases at J, leaving 10 bases unmatched. The CDR3 runs 15 residues. The germline CDR1 and CDR2 sequences are SEHNR and FQNEAQ (reference sequence). The CDR3 nucleotides read TGTGCCAGCAGCCAAGGGGGCCCAGTGGGAGAGACCCAGTACTTC. Translation gives CASSQGGPVGETQYF.

This sequence joins TRBV28 and TRBJ1-5; 7 bases agree with TRBD1. The CDR3 loop spans 15 amino acids. Germline V lookup: CDR1 MDHEN, CDR2 SYDVKM. With V trimmed by 7 bases and J by 0 bases, 6 bases remained unmatched. This CDR3 reads CASKTGQYSNQPQHF. For the CDR3, the DNA is TGTGCCAGCAAGACGGGACAGTATAGCAATCAGCCCCAGCATTTT.

V usage is TRBV6-5 and J usage is TRBJ2-7; tentatively, D is TRBD1 or TRBD2 (5 bases each). The CDR3 consists of 13 residues. In germline, CDR1 is MNHEY, CDR2 SVGAGI. The V end was cut by 6 bases, the J end by 4 bases, with 13 bases between. The CDR3 bases are TGTGCCAGCAGACTAGTTAGGGGTTACGAGCAGTACTTC. It is translated as CASRLVRGYEQYF.

Note on this clone: Other DNA sequences from this sample encode an identical CDR3 as well. The chain has TRBV9 and TRBJ2-3; no clear D gene. Germline CDR1 is SGDLS and CDR2 is YYNGEE. The length of the CDR3 is 14 residues. V was shortened by 3 bases and J by 2 bases, with 10 bases between the two germline ends. CDR3 coding DNA: TGTGCCAGCAGCGAGGGCGGTCTCACAGATACGCAGTATTTT. Protein: CASSEGGLTDTQYF.